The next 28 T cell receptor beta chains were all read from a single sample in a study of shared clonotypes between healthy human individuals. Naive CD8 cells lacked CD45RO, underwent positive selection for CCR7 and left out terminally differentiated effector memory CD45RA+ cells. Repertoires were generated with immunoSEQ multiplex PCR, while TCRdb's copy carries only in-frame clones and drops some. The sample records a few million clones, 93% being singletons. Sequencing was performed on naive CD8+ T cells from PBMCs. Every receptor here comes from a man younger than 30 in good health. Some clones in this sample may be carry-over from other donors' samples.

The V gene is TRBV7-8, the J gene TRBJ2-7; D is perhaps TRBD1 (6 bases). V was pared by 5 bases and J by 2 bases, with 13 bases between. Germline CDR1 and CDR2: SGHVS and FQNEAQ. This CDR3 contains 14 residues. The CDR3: CASSPEDRAYEQYF. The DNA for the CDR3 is TGTGCCAGCAGCCCCGAGGACAGAGCCTACGAGCAGTACTTC.

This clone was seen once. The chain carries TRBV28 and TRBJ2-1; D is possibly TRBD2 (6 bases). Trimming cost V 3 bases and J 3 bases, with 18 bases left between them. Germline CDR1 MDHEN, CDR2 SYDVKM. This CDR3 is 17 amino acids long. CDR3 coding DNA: TGTGCCAGCAGTTTTCGCAGACTGGAGGGCCTCTACAATGAGCAGTTCTTC. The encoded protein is CASSFRRLEGLYNEQFF.

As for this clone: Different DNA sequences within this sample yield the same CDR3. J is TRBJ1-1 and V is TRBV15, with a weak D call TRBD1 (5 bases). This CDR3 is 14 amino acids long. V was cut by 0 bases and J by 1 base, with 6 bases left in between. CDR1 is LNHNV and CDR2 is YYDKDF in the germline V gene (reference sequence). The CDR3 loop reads CATSRDRANTEAFF. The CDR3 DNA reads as TGTGCCACCAGCAGAGACAGGGCGAACACTGAAGCTTTCTTT. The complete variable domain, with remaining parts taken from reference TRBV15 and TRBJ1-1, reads DAMVIQNPRYQVTQFGKPVTLSCSQTLNHNVMYWYQQKSSQAPKLLFHYYDKDFNNEADTPDNFQSRRPNTSFCFLDIRSPGLGDTAMYLCATSRDRANTEAFFGQGTRLTVV.

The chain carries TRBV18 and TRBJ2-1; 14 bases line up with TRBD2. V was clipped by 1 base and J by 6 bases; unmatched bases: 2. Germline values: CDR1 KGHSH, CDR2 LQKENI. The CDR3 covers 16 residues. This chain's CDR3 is CASSPLGTSGGNEQFF. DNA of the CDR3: TGTGCCAGCTCACCACTAGGGACTAGCGGGGGCAATGAGCAGTTCTTC.

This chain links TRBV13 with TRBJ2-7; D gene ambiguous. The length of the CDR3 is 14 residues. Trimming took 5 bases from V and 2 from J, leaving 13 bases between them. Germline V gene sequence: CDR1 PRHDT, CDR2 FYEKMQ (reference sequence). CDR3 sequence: CASSPYQKAYEQYF. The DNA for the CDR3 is TGTGCCAGCAGCCCTTATCAGAAAGCCTACGAGCAGTACTTC.

CDR3 loop: CASGPTANTEAFF. The CDR3 DNA follows: TGTGCCAGCGGCCCGACAGCGAACACTGAAGCTTTCTTT. The chain has TRBV11-2 and TRBJ1-1; the D gene is possibly TRBD1 (5 bases). Trimming shortened V by 8 bases and J by 1 base, and 11 bases separated the two germline ends. This CDR3 is 13 amino acids long. Per the germline V gene, CDR1 is SGHAT and CDR2 is FQNNGV. Full variable domain (outside the CDR3, taken from reference TRBV11-2 and TRBJ1-1): EAGVAQSPRYKIIEKRQSVAFWCNPISGHATLYWYQQILGQGPKLLIQFQNNGVVDDSQLPKDRFSAERLKGVDSTLKIQPAKLEDSAVYLCASGPTANTEAFFGQGTRLTVV.

CDR3 protein: CASSNAPAAYEQYF. Written as DNA, the CDR3 is TGTGCCAGCAGCAACGCCCCAGCAGCCTACGAGCAGTACTTC. The rearrangement joins TRBV5-6 to TRBJ2-7; D unclear. The CDR3 has 14 amino acids. Germline lookup yields CDR1 SGHDT and CDR2 YYEEEE. V was trimmed by 4 bases and J by 2 bases, leaving 13 bases between them. Full variable domain (outside the CDR3, taken from reference TRBV5-6 and TRBJ2-7): DAGVTQSPTHLIKTRGQQVTLRCSPKSGHDTVSWYQQALGQGPQFIFQYYEEEERQRGNFPDRFSGHQFPNYSSELNVNALLLGDSALYLCASSNAPAAYEQYFGPGTRLTVT.

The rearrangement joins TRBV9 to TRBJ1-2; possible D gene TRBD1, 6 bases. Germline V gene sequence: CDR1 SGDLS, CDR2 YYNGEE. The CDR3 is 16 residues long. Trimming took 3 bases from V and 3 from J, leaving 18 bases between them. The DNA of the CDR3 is TGTGCCAGCAGCGATAGAGTCGACAGGCTTTACTATGGCTACACCTTC. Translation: CASSDRVDRLYYGYTF.

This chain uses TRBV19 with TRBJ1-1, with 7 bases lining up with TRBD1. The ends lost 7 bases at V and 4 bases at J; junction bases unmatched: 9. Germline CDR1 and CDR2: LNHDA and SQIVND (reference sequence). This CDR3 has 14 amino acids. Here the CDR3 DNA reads TGTGCCAGTACAGTAAGGGGGCTAGGCACTGAAGCTTTCTTT. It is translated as CASTVRGLGTEAFF.

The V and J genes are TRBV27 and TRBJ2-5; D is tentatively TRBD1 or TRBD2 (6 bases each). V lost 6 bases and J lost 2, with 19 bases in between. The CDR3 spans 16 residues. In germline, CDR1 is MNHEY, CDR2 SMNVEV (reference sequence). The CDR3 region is CASSPGLGGGQETQYF. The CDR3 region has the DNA TGTGCCAGCAGCCCCGGCCTAGGAGGGGGACAAGAGACCCAGTACTTC.

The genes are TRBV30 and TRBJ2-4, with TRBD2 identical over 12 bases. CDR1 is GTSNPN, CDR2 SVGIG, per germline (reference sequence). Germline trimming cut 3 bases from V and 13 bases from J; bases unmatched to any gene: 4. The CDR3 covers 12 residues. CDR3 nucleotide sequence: TGTGCCTGGAGCTATACTAGCGGGAGGCAGTACTTC. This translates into CAWSYTSGRQYF.

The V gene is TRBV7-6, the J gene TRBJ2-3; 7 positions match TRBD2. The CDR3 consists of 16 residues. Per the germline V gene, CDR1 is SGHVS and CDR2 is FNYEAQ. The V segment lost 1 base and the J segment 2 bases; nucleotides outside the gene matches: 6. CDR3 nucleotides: TGTGCCAGCAGCTTAGACGGGGGAGGGCCCACAGATACGCAGTATTTT. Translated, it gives CASSLDGGGPTDTQYF.

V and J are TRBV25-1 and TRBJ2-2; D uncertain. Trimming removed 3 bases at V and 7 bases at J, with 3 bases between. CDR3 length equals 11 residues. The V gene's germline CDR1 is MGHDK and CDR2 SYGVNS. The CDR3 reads CASSENGELFF. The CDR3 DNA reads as TGTGCCAGCAGTGAGAACGGGGAGCTGTTTTTT.

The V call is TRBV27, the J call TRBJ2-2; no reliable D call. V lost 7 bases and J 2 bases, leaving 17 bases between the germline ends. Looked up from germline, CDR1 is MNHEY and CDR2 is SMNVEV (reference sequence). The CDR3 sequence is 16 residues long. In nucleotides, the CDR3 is TGTGCCAGCACCCAGGTCTCGGTATACAACACCGGGGAGCTGTTTTTT. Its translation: CASTQVSVYNTGELFF.

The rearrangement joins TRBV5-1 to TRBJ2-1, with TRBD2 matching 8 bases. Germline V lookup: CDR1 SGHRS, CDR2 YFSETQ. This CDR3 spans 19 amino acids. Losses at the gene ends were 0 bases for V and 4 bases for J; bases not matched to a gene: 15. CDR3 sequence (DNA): TGCGCCAGCAGCTTGGGAAGTGGCGGGGGGTCCCCGCTTTACAATGAGCAGTTCTTC. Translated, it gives CASSLGSGGGSPLYNEQFF. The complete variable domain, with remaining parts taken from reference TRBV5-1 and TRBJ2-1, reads KAGVTQTPRYLIKTRGQQVTLSCSPISGHRSVSWYQQTPGQGLQFLFEYFSETQRNKGNFPGRFSGRQFSNSRSEMNVSTLELGDSALYLCASSLGSGGGSPLYNEQFFGPGTRLTVL.

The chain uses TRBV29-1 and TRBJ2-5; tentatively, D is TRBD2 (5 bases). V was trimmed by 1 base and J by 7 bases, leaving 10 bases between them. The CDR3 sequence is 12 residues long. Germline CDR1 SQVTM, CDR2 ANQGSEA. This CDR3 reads CSVEVAAGTQYF. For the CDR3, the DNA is TGCAGCGTTGAAGTGGCGGCGGGGACCCAGTACTTC.

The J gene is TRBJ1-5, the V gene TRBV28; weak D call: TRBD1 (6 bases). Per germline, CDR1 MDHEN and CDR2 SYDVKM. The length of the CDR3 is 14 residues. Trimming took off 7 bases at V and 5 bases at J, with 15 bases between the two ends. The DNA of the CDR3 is TGTGCCAGCAAAAGTCATTCAGGGGATCAGCCCCAGCATTTT. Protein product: CASKSHSGDQPQHF.

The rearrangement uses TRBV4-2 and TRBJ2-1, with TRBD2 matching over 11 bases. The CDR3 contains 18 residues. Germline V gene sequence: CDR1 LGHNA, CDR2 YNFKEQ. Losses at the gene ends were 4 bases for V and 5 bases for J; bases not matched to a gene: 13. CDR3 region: CASSLQKGLAAADNEQFF. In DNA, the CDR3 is TGTGCCAGCAGCCTCCAAAAGGGACTAGCGGCAGCCGACAATGAGCAGTTCTTC.

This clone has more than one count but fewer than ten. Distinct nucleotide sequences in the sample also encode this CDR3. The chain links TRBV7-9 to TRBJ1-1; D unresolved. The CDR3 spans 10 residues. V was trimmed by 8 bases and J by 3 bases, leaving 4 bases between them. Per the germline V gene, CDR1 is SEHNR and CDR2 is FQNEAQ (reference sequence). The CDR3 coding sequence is TGTGCCAGCGGTGACACTGAAGCTTTCTTT. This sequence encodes CASGDTEAFF.

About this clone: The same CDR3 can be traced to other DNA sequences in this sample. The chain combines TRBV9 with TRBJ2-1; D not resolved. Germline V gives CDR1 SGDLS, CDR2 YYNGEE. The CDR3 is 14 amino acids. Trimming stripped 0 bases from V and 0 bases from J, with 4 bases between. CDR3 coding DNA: TGTGCCAGCAGCGTAGCGGGCTCCTACAATGAGCAGTTCTTC. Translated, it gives CASSVAGSYNEQFF. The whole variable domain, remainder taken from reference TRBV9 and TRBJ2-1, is DSGVTQTPKHLITATGQRVTLRCSPRSGDLSVYWYQQSLDQGLQFLIQYYNGEERAKGNILERFSAQQFPDLHSELNLSSLELGDSALYFCASSVAGSYNEQFFGPGTRLTVL.

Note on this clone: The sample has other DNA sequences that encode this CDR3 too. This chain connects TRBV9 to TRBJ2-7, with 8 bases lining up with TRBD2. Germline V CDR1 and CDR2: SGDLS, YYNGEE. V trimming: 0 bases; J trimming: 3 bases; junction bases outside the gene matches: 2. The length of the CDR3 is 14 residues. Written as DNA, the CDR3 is TGTGCCAGCAGCGTAGACGGGAGGGTCTACGAGCAGTACTTC. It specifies CASSVDGRVYEQYF.

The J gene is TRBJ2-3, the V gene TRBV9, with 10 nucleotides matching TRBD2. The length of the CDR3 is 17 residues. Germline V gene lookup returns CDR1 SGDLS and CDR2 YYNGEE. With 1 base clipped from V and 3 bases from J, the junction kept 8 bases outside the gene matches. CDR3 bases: TGTGCCAGCAGCGTAACTATAAGTAGCGGGAGGACAGATACGCAGTATTTT. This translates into CASSVTISSGRTDTQYF.

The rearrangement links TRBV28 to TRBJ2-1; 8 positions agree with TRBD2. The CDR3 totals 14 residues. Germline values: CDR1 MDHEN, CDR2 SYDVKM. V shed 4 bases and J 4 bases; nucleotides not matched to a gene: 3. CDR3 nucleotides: TGTGCCAGCAGTTCGCGCGGGGGGTACAATGAGCAGTTCTTC. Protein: CASSSRGGYNEQFF.

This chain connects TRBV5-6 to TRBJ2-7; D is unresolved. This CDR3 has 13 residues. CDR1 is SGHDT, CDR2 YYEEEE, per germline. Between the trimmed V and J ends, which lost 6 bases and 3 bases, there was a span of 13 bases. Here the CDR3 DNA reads TGTGCCAGCACCCTGGACCCCGGCTACGAGCAGTACTTC. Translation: CASTLDPGYEQYF.

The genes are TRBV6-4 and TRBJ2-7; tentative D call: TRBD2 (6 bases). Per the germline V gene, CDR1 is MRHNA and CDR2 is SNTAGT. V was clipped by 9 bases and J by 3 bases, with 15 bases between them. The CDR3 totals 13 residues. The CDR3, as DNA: TGTGCCAGGTTCCCGGGACTCGACTACGAGCAGTACTTC. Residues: CARFPGLDYEQYF.

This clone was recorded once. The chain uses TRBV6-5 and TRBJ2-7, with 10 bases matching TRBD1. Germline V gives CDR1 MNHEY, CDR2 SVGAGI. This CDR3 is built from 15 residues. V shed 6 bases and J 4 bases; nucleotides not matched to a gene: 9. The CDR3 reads CASSPRQGAAYEQYF. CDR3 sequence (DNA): TGTGCCAGCAGCCCAAGACAGGGGGCGGCTTACGAGCAGTACTTC.

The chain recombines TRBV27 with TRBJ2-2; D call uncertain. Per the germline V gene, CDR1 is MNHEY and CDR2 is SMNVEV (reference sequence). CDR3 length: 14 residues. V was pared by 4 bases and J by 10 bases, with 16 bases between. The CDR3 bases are TGTGCCAGCAGTTATGGCCTCCTGGCGTCGGAGCTGTTTTTT. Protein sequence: CASSYGLLASELFF.

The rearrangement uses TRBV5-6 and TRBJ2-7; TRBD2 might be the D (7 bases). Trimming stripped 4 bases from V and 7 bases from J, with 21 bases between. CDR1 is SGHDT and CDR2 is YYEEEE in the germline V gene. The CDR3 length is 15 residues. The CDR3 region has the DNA TGTGCCAGCAGCGGGACACGGACTAGTGGGAGGGAGCAGTACTTC. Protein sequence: CASSGTRTSGREQYF.